Listed here are 6 T cell receptor beta chains from one sample, sequenced in a study of CD8 T cells in ankylosing spondylitis. TCRdb re-called the 5' RACE reads through MiXCR, storing one row per CDR3 protein. Among under 150,000 distinct CDR3 sequences listed, roughly an eighth were seen once. The sample was blood, either unsorted or a sorted T cell fraction (not recorded which). Receptors were obtained from a female donor with ankylosing spondylitis or in good health (not recorded which).

This rearrangement joins TRBV4-1 to TRBJ2-4; TRBD1 aligns across 8 bases. The V gene end was trimmed by 3 bases and the J gene end by 9 bases; junction bases not matched to a gene: 4. Germline values: CDR1 MGHRA, CDR2 YSYEKL. The CDR3 has 13 residues. In DNA, the CDR3 is TGCGCCAGCAGCCAGGACAGGGTCGGCATTCAGTACTTC. Residues: CASSQDRVGIQYF.

In its sample, this clonotype was seen many times. The CDR3 nucleotides read TGTGCCAGCAGTTCCTCCACCCGGACAGGGGGATGGACCTACGAGCAGTACTTC. This gives the protein CASSSSTRTGGWTYEQYF. The genes are TRBV11-1 and TRBJ2-7; 10 nucleotides agree with TRBD1. V was pared by 6 bases and J by 2 bases, with 16 bases of the junction left unmatched. Germline CDR1 SGHAT, CDR2 FQDESV (reference sequence). This CDR3 has 18 residues.

A few counts support this clonotype. The V and J genes are TRBV14 and TRBJ1-1; D uncertain. The CDR3 has 14 residues. Looked up from germline, CDR1 is SGHDN and CDR2 is FVKESK. Trimming removed 1 base at V and 1 base at J, with 7 bases between. Here the CDR3 reads CASSQAGKNTEAFF. In nucleotides, the CDR3 is TGTGCCAGCAGCCAAGCAGGCAAGAACACTGAAGCTTTCTTT. Supplemented by reference TRBV14 and TRBJ1-1, the full variable domain reads EAGVTQFPSHSVIEKGQTVTLRCDPISGHDNLYWYRRVMGKEIKFLLHFVKESKQDESGMPNNRFLAERTGGTYSTLKVQPAELEDSGVYFCASSQAGKNTEAFFGQGTRLTVV.

Concerning this clonotype: A much larger clonotype is one base distant, so this may be a read error. The gene calls are TRBV12-3 or TRBV12-4 and TRBJ2-3; D uncertain. The CDR3 length is 13 residues. The CDR3 is CAISLWGKDTQYF. The DNA for the CDR3 is TGTGCCATCAGTTTATGGGGAAAAGATACGCAGTATTTT.

This chain connects TRBV20-1 to TRBJ2-5, with TRBD2 matching 11 bases. The CDR3 sequence is 15 residues long. Germline CDR1 DFQATT, CDR2 SNEGSKA (reference sequence). V lost 3 bases, J lost 2 bases, and 5 bases stayed unmatched. The CDR3: CSASFRLAGQETQYF. Here the CDR3 DNA reads TGCAGTGCTAGTTTCAGACTAGCGGGACAAGAGACCCAGTACTTC.

This clonotype occurred many times. This chain joins TRBV5-1 and TRBJ2-1; TRBD2 aligns across 12 bases. Trimming cost V 2 bases and J 4 bases; bases outside gene matches: 7. CDR1 and CDR2 (germline): SGHRS, YFSETQ. This CDR3 is 17 amino acids long. The CDR3 region has the DNA TGCGCCAGCAGCTTCGGACTAGCGGGGAGGGTTTACAATGAGCAGTTCTTC. It is translated as CASSFGLAGRVYNEQFF.